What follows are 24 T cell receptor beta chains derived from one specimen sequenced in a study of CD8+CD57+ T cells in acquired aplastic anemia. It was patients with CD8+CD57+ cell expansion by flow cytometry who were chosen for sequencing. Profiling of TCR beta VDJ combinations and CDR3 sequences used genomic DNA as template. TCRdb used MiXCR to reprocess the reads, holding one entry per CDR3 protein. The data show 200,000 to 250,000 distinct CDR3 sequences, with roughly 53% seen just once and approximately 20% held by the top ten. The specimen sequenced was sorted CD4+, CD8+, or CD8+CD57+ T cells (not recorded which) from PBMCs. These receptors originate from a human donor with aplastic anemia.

As DNA, the CDR3 is TGTGCCAGCAGTGAGGCGGGGGTGATCTACAATGAGCATTTT. Translation gives CASSEAGVIYNEHF. V gene TRBV2 combines with J gene TRBJ1-5; TRBD1 is a possible D gene (5 bases). Germline V gene data show CDR1 as SNHLY and CDR2 as FYNNEI. There are 14 residues in the CDR3. Between the trimmed V and J ends, which lost 3 bases and 14 bases, there was a span of 20 bases. The whole variable domain, filled in from reference TRBV2 and TRBJ1-5, reads EPEVTQTPSHQVTQMGQEVILRCVPISNHLYFYWYRQILGQKVEFLVSFYNNEISEKSEIFDDQFSVERPDGSNFTLKIRSTKLEDSAMYFCASSEAGVIYNEHFGDGTRLSIL.

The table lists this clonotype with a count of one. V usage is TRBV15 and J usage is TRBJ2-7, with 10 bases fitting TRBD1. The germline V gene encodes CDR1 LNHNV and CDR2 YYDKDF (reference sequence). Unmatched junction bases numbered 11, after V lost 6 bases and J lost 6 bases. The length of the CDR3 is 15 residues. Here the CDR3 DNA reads TGTGCCACCAGAGGGGAGACAGGGGGCCTTAGCGAGCAGTACTTC. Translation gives CATRGETGGLSEQYF.

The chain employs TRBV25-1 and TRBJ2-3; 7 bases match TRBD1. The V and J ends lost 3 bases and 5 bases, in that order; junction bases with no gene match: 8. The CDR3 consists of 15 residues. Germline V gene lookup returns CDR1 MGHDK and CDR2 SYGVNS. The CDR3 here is CASSDTTRDRDTQYF. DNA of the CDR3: TGTGCCAGCAGTGACACAACAAGGGACAGAGATACGCAGTATTTT.

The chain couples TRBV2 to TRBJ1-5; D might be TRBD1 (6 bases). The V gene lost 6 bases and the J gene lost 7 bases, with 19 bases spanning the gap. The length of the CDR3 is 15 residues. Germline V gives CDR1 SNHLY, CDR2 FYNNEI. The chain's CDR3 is CASRLQGGLTQPQHF. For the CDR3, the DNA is TGTGCCAGCAGGCTACAGGGAGGGTTAACACAGCCCCAGCATTTT.

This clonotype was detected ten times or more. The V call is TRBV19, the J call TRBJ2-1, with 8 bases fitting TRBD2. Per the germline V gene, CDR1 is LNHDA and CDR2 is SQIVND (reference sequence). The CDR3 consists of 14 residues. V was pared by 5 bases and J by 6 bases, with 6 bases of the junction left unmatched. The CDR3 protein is CASSAGGRGNEQFF. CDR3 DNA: TGTGCCAGTAGTGCGGGGGGCCGGGGCAATGAGCAGTTCTTC.

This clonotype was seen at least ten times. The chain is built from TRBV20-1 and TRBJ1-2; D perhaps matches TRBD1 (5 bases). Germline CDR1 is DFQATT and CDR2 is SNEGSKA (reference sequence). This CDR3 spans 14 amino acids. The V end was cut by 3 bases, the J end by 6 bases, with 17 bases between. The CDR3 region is CSASKSGGIDGYTF. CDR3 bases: TGCAGTGCTAGCAAGTCCGGGGGAATAGATGGCTACACCTTC.

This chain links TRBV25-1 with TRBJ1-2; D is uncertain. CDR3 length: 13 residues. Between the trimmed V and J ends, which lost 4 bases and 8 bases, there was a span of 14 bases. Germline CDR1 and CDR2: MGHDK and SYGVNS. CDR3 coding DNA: TGTGCCAGCAGTGCACGACTGACGGACGGCTACACCTTC. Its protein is CASSARLTDGYTF.

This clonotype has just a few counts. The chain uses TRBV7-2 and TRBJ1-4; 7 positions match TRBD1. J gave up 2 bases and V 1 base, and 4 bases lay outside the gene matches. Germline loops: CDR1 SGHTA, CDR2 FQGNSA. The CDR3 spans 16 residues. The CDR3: CASSLGRGRTNEKLFF. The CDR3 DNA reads TGTGCCAGCAGCTTAGGGAGGGGGCGGACTAATGAAAAACTGTTTTTT.

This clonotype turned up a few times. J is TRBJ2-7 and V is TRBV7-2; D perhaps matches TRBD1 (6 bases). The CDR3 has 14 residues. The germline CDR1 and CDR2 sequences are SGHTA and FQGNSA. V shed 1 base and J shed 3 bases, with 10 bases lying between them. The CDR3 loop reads CASSLGPDSYEQYF. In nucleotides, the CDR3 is TGTGCCAGCAGCTTAGGCCCGGACAGCTACGAGCAGTACTTC. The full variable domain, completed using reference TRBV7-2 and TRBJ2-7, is GAGVSQSPSNKVTEKGKDVELRCDPISGHTALYWYRQSLGQGLEFLIYFQGNSAPDKSGLPSDRFSAERTGGSVSTLTIQRTQQEDSAVYLCASSLGPDSYEQYFGPGTRLTVT.

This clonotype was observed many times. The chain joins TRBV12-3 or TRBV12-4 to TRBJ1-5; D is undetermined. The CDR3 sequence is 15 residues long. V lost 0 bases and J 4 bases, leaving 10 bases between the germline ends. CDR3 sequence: CASSLAIGPNQPQHF. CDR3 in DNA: TGTGCCAGCAGTTTAGCGATAGGACCTAATCAGCCCCAGCATTTT.

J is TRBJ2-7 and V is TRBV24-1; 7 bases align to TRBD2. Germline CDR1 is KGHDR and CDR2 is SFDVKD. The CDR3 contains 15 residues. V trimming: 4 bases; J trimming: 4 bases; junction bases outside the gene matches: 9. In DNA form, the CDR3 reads TGTGCCACCAGTGAGGGAGGGTCTCGTATTTACGAGCAGTACTTC. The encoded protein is CATSEGGSRIYEQYF.

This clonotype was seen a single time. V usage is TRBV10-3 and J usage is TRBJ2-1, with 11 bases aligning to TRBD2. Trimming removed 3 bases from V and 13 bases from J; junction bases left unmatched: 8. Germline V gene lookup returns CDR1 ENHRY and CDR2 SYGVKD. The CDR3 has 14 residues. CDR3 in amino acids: CAISDSGGASAQFF. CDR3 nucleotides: TGTGCCATCAGTGATAGCGGGGGGGCCTCGGCACAGTTCTTC.

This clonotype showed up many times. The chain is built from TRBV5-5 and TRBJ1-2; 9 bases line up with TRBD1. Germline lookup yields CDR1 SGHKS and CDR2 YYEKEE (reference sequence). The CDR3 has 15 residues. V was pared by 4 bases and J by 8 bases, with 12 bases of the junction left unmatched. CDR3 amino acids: CASSPLGTGSHGYTF. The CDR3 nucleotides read TGTGCCAGCAGCCCTCTAGGGACAGGGTCACACGGCTACACCTTC.

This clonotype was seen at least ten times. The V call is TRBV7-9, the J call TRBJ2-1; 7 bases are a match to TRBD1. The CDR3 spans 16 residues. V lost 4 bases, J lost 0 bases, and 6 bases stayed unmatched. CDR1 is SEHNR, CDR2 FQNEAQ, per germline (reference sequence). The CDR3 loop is CASSSRDRSSYNEQFF. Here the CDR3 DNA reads TGTGCCAGCAGCTCTCGGGACAGAAGCTCCTACAATGAGCAGTTCTTC.

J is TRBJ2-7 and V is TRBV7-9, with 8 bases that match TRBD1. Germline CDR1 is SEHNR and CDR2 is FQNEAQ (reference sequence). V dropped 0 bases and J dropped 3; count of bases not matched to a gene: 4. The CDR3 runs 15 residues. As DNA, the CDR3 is TGTGCCAGCAGCTTAGCGGGGACAGGCCACTACGAGCAGTACTTC. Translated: CASSLAGTGHYEQYF. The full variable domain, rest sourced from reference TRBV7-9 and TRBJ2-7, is DTGVSQNPRHKITKRGQNVTFRCDPISEHNRLYWYRQTLGQGPEFLTYFQNEAQLEKSRLLSDRFSAERPKGSFSTLEIQRTEQGDSAMYLCASSLAGTGHYEQYFGPGTRLTVT.

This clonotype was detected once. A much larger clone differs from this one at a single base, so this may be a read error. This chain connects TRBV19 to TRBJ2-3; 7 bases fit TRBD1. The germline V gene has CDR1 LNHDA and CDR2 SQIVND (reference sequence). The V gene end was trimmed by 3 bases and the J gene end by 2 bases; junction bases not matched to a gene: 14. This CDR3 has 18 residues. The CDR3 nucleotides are TGTGCCAGTAGTATTATTAACCGGGGACAGACATACACAGATACGCAGTATTTT. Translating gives CASSIINRGQTYTDTQYF.

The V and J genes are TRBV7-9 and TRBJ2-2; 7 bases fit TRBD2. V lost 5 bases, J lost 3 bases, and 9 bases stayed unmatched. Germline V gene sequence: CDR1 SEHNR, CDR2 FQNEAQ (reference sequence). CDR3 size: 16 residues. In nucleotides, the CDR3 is TGTGCCAGCAGCGCCCGGGTAGCGGGCTACACCGGGGAGCTGTTTTTT. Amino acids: CASSARVAGYTGELFF.

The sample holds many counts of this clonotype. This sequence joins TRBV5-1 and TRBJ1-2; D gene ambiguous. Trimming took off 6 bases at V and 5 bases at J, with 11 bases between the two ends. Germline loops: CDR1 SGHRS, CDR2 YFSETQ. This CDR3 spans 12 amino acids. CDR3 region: CASTLGGYGYTF. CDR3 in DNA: TGCGCCAGCACCCTGGGCGGATATGGCTACACCTTC.

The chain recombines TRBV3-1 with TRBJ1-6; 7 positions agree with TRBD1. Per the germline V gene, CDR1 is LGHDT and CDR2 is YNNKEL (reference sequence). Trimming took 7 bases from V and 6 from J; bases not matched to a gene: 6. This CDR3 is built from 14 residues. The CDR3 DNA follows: TGTGCCAGCAACTCCGGGACAGTTAATTCACCCCTCCACTTT. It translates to CASNSGTVNSPLHF.

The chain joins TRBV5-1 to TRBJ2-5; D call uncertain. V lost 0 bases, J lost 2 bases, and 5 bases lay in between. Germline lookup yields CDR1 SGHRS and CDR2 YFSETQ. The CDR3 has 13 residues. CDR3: CASSLVPQETQYF. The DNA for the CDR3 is TGCGCCAGCAGCTTGGTCCCTCAAGAGACCCAGTACTTC. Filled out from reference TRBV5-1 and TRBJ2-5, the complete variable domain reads KAGVTQTPRYLIKTRGQQVTLSCSPISGHRSVSWYQQTPGQGLQFLFEYFSETQRNKGNFPGRFSGRQFSNSRSEMNVSTLELGDSALYLCASSLVPQETQYFGPGTRLLVL.

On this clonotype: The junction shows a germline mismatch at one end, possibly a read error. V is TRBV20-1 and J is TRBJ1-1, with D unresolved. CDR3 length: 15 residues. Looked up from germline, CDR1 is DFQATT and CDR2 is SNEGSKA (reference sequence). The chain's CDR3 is CSASSHREDGTVAFF. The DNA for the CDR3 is TGCAGTGCCAGCAGCCACCGGGAGGACGGCACTGTAGCTTTCTTT.

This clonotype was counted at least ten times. The CDR3 nucleotides read TGCAGTGCTAGGCGAAGACTAGCGGCTTCAGATACGCAGTATTTT. It codes for CSARRRLAASDTQYF. The V gene is TRBV20-1, the J gene TRBJ2-3, with 9 bases matching TRBD2. Per the germline V gene, CDR1 is DFQATT and CDR2 is SNEGSKA (reference sequence). J gave up 4 bases and V 3 bases, and 8 bases lay outside the gene matches. This CDR3 is built from 15 residues.

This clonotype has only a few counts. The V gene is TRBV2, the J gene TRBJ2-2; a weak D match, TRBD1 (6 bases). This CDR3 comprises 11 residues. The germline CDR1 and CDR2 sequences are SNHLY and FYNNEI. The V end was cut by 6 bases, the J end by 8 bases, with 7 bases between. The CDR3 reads CASSGTGELFF. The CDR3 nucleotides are TGTGCCAGCAGCGGGACAGGGGAGCTGTTTTTT.

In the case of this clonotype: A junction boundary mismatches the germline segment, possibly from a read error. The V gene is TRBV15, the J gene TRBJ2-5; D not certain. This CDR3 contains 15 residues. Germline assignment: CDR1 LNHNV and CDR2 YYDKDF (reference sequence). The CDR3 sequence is CAASRDWQSQETQYF. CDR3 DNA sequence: TGTGCCGCCAGCAGAGATTGGCAGTCTCAAGAGACCCAGTACTTC.